A selection of T cell receptor beta chains follows, all from one sample in a study of human T cells and chemical hapten exposure. Using its own MiXCR run on the RACE reads, TCRdb lists one record per CDR3 protein. The sample lists tens of thousands of distinct CDR3 sequences; 10% were seen once. The sequences come from whole blood, collected in connection with sensitization to the hapten diphenylcyclopropenone (DPC). The origin of the receptors is a man aged 25 to 40 with alopecia areata. Some clones in this sample may be carry-over from other donors' samples. CDR3s include the opening cysteine and the closing phenylalanine or tryptophan. The D gene is left open where the match is weak. The size field is filled for only some rows; it gives once, few, many or a size class.

clone size,D gene,J gene,V gene,CDR3 protein,CDR3 DNA
NA,TRBD2,TRBJ2-1,TRBV5-5,CASSLDSGRDNEQFF,TGTGCCAGCAGCTTGGATAGCGGGAGGGACAATGAGCAGTTCTTC
NA,TRBD2,TRBJ2-7,TRBV9,CASSPQGLAGGLSYEQYF,TGTGCCAGCAGCCCGCAGGGACTAGCGGGGGGGTTATCCTACGAGCAGTACTTC
many,TRBD2,TRBJ2-5,TRBV20-1,CSAHLAGGSETQYF,TGCAGTGCCCACCTAGCGGGGGGGTCAGAGACCCAGTACTTC
few,NA,TRBJ2-7,TRBV29-1,CSVGVGPSKVYEQYF,TGCAGCGTTGGAGTGGGACCTTCTAAGGTCTACGAGCAGTACTTC
few,TRBD2,TRBJ2-2,TRBV29-1,CSVARLAGGTGELFF,TGCAGCGTTGCGCGACTAGCGGGCGGCACCGGGGAGCTGTTTTTT
few,TRBD1,TRBJ2-5,TRBV7-7,CASSVDRGQETQYF,TGTGCCAGCAGTGTGGACAGGGGGCAAGAGACCCAGTACTTC
many,NA,TRBJ1-2,TRBV28,CASTIPRQLAGYTF,TGTGCCAGCACCATCCCGCGTCAGCTGGCTGGCTACACCTTC
few,TRBD1,TRBJ1-1,TRBV7-9,CASTRTGAGTEAFF,TGTGCCAGCACCAGGACAGGGGCAGGGACTGAAGCTTTCTTT
medium-sized,NA,TRBJ2-2,TRBV6-4,CASSDSTAGELFF,TGTGCCAGCAGTGACTCGACGGCCGGGGAGCTGTTTTTT
few,NA,TRBJ1-1,TRBV5-1,CASSLARGSPEAFF,TGCGCCAGCAGCTTGGCCAGGGGTTCCCCTGAAGCTTTCTTT
many,NA,TRBJ2-6,TRBV10-3,CAISESRPVLTF,TGTGCCATCAGTGAGTCTCGGCCCGTCCTGACTTTC